The present entry profiles one T cell receptor (beta chain) with its context. Its antigen is not identified. Other DNA sequences in this sample translate to the same CDR3. This record belongs to a study of shared clonotypes between healthy human individuals. Study-wide background: The people who gave samples were a couple of women and a few men aged 18 to 49.

Germline V CDR1 and CDR2: LNHDA, SQIVND (reference sequence). There are 13 residues in the CDR3. Trimming took 5 bases from V and 0 from J, leaving 7 bases between them. Only in-frame clones appear in the TCRdb table, and some are missing; sequencing was by immunoSEQ multiplex PCR. The sample has roughly 1,100,000 clones; around 74% are singletons. Findings and caveats of the study: Clonotypes not shared had lower generation probabilities than those common to all four donors.

Source material: memory CD4+ T cells sorted from blood. Described subset: CD45RA-negative fraction. The receptor comes from a man between 18 and 35 years old in good health. This chain uses TRBV19 with TRBJ1-1; D ambiguous. The CDR3 is CASSRQMNTEAFF. For the CDR3, the DNA is TGTGCCAGTAGTCGGCAGATGAACACTGAAGCTTTCTTT.